These T cell receptor beta chains were read from a single sample in a study of T cells after yellow fever vaccination. MiXCR, run by TCRdb on the 5' RACE reads, gives a single entry per CDR3 protein. In the table there are fewer than 500,000 distinct CDR3 sequences, approximately 19% of which are singletons. The sequencing here drew on PBMCs, taken before the yellow fever booster vaccination. The receptors originated from a man younger than 35 who received the YFV17D yellow fever vaccine. CDR3s include the opening cysteine and the closing phenylalanine or tryptophan. A D gene is named only where the DNA matches it firmly. Clone size is shown for a subset of rows, as once, few, many or a class of expanded clone.

J gene: TRBJ1-3
D gene: -
clone size: -
V gene: TRBV10-3
CDR3 protein: CAISEEQGLNSGNTIYF
CDR3 DNA: TGTGCCATCAGTGAGGAACAGGGCCTTAACTCTGGAAACACCATATATTTT

J gene: TRBJ1-1
D gene: -
clone size: -
V gene: TRBV5-1
CDR3 protein: CASSQDLHPGEAFF
CDR3 DNA: TGCGCCAGCAGCCAAGACCTACATCCGGGTGAAGCTTTCTTT

J gene: TRBJ2-1
D gene: -
clone size: -
V gene: TRBV6-1
CDR3 protein: CASSDSRVYEQFF
CDR3 DNA: TGTGCCAGCAGTGACTCCAGGGTTTATGAGCAGTTCTTC

J gene: TRBJ2-5
D gene: TRBD2
clone size: few
V gene: TRBV7-2
CDR3 protein: CASSLAAAGGLETQYF
CDR3 DNA: TGTGCCAGCAGCTTAGCAGCAGCGGGGGGGCTGGAGACCCAGTACTTC

J gene: TRBJ2-5
D gene: TRBD1
clone size: -
V gene: TRBV2
CDR3 protein: CAGGQVEETQYF
CDR3 DNA: TGTGCCGGAGGACAGGTAGAGGAGACCCAGTACTTC

J gene: TRBJ1-1
D gene: -
clone size: -
V gene: TRBV28
CDR3 protein: CASSRGRRNTEAFF
CDR3 DNA: TGTGCCAGCAGCCGGGGCCGGCGTAACACTGAAGCTTTCTTT

J gene: TRBJ1-6
D gene: -
clone size: -
V gene: TRBV5-4
CDR3 protein: CASSLDRNSPLHF
CDR3 DNA: TGTGCCAGCAGCTTGGACAGAAATTCACCCCTCCACTTT

J gene: TRBJ2-3
D gene: -
clone size: many
V gene: TRBV7-8
CDR3 protein: CASSPRLSTDTQYF
CDR3 DNA: TGTGCCAGCAGTCCTAGGCTGAGCACAGATACGCAGTATTTT

J gene: TRBJ2-7
D gene: -
clone size: few
V gene: TRBV10-3
CDR3 protein: CAIIGYEQYF
CDR3 DNA: TGTGCCATCATTGGCTACGAGCAGTACTTC

J gene: TRBJ2-3
D gene: TRBD2
clone size: -
V gene: TRBV6-5
CDR3 protein: CASSYAGGGGDTQYF
CDR3 DNA: TGTGCCAGCAGTTACGCGGGGGGGGGCGGCGATACGCAGTATTTT

J gene: TRBJ2-1
D gene: TRBD1
clone size: -
V gene: TRBV4-2
CDR3 protein: CASSQGDRAAYNEQFF
CDR3 DNA: TGTGCCAGCAGCCAGGGGGACAGGGCAGCCTACAATGAGCAGTTCTTC

J gene: TRBJ2-7
D gene: TRBD2
clone size: -
V gene: TRBV7-2
CDR3 protein: CASSFRLAGVEQYF
CDR3 DNA: TGTGCCAGCAGCTTCCGACTAGCGGGGGTCGAGCAGTACTTC

J gene: TRBJ1-4
D gene: TRBD1
clone size: once
V gene: TRBV28
CDR3 protein: CASSQRGGGYEKLFF
CDR3 DNA: TGTGCCAGCAGTCAGCGGGGAGGGGGCTATGAAAAACTGTTTTTT

J gene: TRBJ1-5
D gene: -
clone size: -
V gene: TRBV7-2
CDR3 protein: CASSPDGTNQPQHF
CDR3 DNA: TGTGCCAGCAGCCCGGACGGAACAAATCAGCCCCAGCATTTT

J gene: TRBJ2-2
D gene: TRBD2
clone size: few
V gene: TRBV7-2
CDR3 protein: CASSFTSGGNTGELFF
CDR3 DNA: TGTGCCAGCAGCTTCACTAGCGGGGGGAACACCGGGGAGCTGTTTTTT

J gene: TRBJ1-1
D gene: -
clone size: few
V gene: TRBV6-2/TRBV6-3
CDR3 protein: CASTSRPPVNTEAFF
CDR3 DNA: TGTGCCAGCACCTCCCGACCACCGGTGAACACTGAAGCTTTCTTT

J gene: TRBJ2-7
D gene: TRBD1
clone size: -
V gene: TRBV5-1
CDR3 protein: CASSPGTGSEQYF
CDR3 DNA: TGCGCCAGCAGCCCCGGGACAGGGAGCGAGCAGTACTTC

J gene: TRBJ2-7
D gene: TRBD1
clone size: -
V gene: TRBV27
CDR3 protein: CASKMTGVGPYEQYF
CDR3 DNA: TGTGCCAGCAAAATGACAGGGGTTGGCCCCTACGAGCAGTACTTC

J gene: TRBJ2-2
D gene: TRBD1
clone size: -
V gene: TRBV5-1
CDR3 protein: CASRDRTGGKNTGELFF
CDR3 DNA: TGCGCCAGCAGGGATAGGACAGGGGGCAAGAACACCGGGGAGCTGTTTTTT

J gene: TRBJ2-4
D gene: -
clone size: few
V gene: TRBV28
CDR3 protein: CASPIIIAKNIQYF
CDR3 DNA: TGTGCCAGCCCTATTATTATAGCCAAAAACATTCAGTACTTC

J gene: TRBJ1-4
D gene: TRBD1
clone size: -
V gene: TRBV28
CDR3 protein: CASSTTGGGEKLFF
CDR3 DNA: TGTGCCAGCAGTACCACAGGGGGGGGTGAAAAACTGTTTTTT

J gene: TRBJ1-1
D gene: -
clone size: -
V gene: TRBV29-1
CDR3 protein: CSVRFRHSNTEAFF
CDR3 DNA: TGCAGCGTTCGTTTCCGACATTCGAACACTGAAGCTTTCTTT

J gene: TRBJ2-2
D gene: TRBD1
clone size: few
V gene: TRBV7-2
CDR3 protein: CASGRQGMATGELFF
CDR3 DNA: TGTGCCAGCGGCAGACAGGGAATGGCCACCGGGGAGCTGTTTTTT

J gene: TRBJ1-1
D gene: -
clone size: few
V gene: TRBV9
CDR3 protein: CASSVAANTEAFF
CDR3 DNA: TGTGCCAGCAGCGTTGCAGCGAACACTGAAGCTTTCTTT

J gene: TRBJ1-1
D gene: -
clone size: -
V gene: TRBV18
CDR3 protein: CASSPFRGTEAFF
CDR3 DNA: TGTGCCAGCTCACCATTTAGGGGCACTGAAGCTTTCTTT

J gene: TRBJ2-5
D gene: TRBD2
clone size: -
V gene: TRBV20-1
CDR3 protein: CSARGEQWLAEETQYF
CDR3 DNA: TGCAGTGCTAGAGGAGAGCAGTGGCTAGCGGAAGAGACCCAGTACTTC

J gene: TRBJ1-4
D gene: -
clone size: -
V gene: TRBV5-1
CDR3 protein: CASSFGGRDEKLFF
CDR3 DNA: TGCGCCAGCAGCTTCGGGGGTAGGGATGAAAAACTGTTTTTT

J gene: TRBJ2-2
D gene: -
clone size: -
V gene: TRBV5-4
CDR3 protein: CASRDSYTGELFF
CDR3 DNA: TGTGCCAGTCGGGACTCATACACCGGGGAGCTGTTTTTT

J gene: TRBJ1-2
D gene: TRBD1
clone size: few
V gene: TRBV7-2
CDR3 protein: CASSLDRGRSHGYTF
CDR3 DNA: TGTGCCAGCAGCTTGGACAGGGGAAGAAGCCATGGCTACACCTTC

J gene: TRBJ1-3
D gene: -
clone size: -
V gene: TRBV7-2
CDR3 protein: CASSLQRFSGNTIYF
CDR3 DNA: TGTGCCAGCAGCTTACAAAGGTTCTCTGGAAACACCATATATTTT

J gene: TRBJ2-3
D gene: -
clone size: -
V gene: TRBV7-3
CDR3 protein: CASSLGQLGDTQYF
CDR3 DNA: TGTGCCAGCAGCTTAGGCCAGCTCGGAGATACGCAGTATTTT

J gene: TRBJ2-3
D gene: -
clone size: -
V gene: TRBV20-1
CDR3 protein: CSAREGLISTDTQYF
CDR3 DNA: TGCAGTGCTAGAGAGGGGCTAATAAGCACAGATACGCAGTATTTT

J gene: TRBJ1-2
D gene: -
clone size: -
V gene: TRBV11-2
CDR3 protein: CASSLDQGWDGYTF
CDR3 DNA: TGTGCCAGCAGCTTAGATCAGGGATGGGATGGCTACACCTTC

J gene: TRBJ2-1
D gene: TRBD1
clone size: few
V gene: TRBV19
CDR3 protein: CASSIGTAPIEQFF
CDR3 DNA: TGTGCCAGTAGTATTGGGACAGCTCCCATTGAGCAGTTCTTC

J gene: TRBJ1-2
D gene: TRBD1
clone size: few
V gene: TRBV20-1
CDR3 protein: CSARTPGQGFNGYTF
CDR3 DNA: TGCAGTGCTAGGACTCCGGGACAGGGTTTCAATGGCTACACCTTC

J gene: TRBJ2-7
D gene: -
clone size: -
V gene: TRBV7-3
CDR3 protein: CASSLGPSAGQPYEQYF
CDR3 DNA: TGTGCCAGCAGCTTGGGACCCTCGGCAGGGCAACCCTACGAGCAGTACTTC

J gene: TRBJ2-3
D gene: -
clone size: few
V gene: TRBV5-1
CDR3 protein: CASSFSRGSSTDTQYF
CDR3 DNA: TGCGCCAGCAGCTTTAGTCGGGGGAGTAGCACAGATACGCAGTATTTT

J gene: TRBJ2-3
D gene: -
clone size: -
V gene: TRBV5-1
CDR3 protein: CASNRDRSTDTQYF
CDR3 DNA: TGCGCCAGCAACCGGGACCGCAGCACAGATACGCAGTATTTT

J gene: TRBJ1-1
D gene: TRBD1
clone size: -
V gene: TRBV12-3/TRBV12-4
CDR3 protein: CASSFQGQGNTEAFF
CDR3 DNA: TGTGCCAGCAGTTTTCAAGGACAGGGGAACACTGAAGCTTTCTTT

J gene: TRBJ1-1
D gene: -
clone size: -
V gene: TRBV7-2
CDR3 protein: CASTIYVGEAFF
CDR3 DNA: TGTGCCAGCACCATCTATGTGGGTGAAGCTTTCTTT

J gene: TRBJ2-3
D gene: -
clone size: few
V gene: TRBV10-3
CDR3 protein: CAISDGATGTDTQYF
CDR3 DNA: TGTGCCATCAGTGACGGGGCAACCGGCACAGATACGCAGTATTTT

J gene: TRBJ1-2
D gene: -
clone size: few
V gene: TRBV5-1
CDR3 protein: CASAGVYGYTF
CDR3 DNA: TGCGCCAGCGCTGGAGTCTATGGCTACACCTTC

J gene: TRBJ2-1
D gene: -
clone size: many
V gene: TRBV7-6
CDR3 protein: CASSQGRVNEQFF
CDR3 DNA: TGTGCCAGCAGCCAGGGGAGGGTAAATGAGCAGTTCTTC

J gene: TRBJ2-1
D gene: TRBD2
clone size: few
V gene: TRBV12-3/TRBV12-4
CDR3 protein: CASSLRTSGVNEQFF
CDR3 DNA: TGTGCCAGCAGTTTGAGAACTAGCGGGGTTAATGAGCAGTTCTTC

J gene: TRBJ2-2
D gene: -
clone size: few
V gene: TRBV11-2
CDR3 protein: CASSFTGGLTGELFF
CDR3 DNA: TGTGCCAGCAGCTTTACGGGGGGCCTCACCGGGGAGCTGTTTTTT

J gene: TRBJ1-1
D gene: -
clone size: few
V gene: TRBV10-3
CDR3 protein: CAIGGGGAPEAFF
CDR3 DNA: TGTGCCATCGGCGGGGGCGGGGCCCCTGAAGCTTTCTTT

J gene: TRBJ1-1
D gene: -
clone size: -
V gene: TRBV3-1
CDR3 protein: CASSQDSPDTEAFF
CDR3 DNA: TGTGCCAGCAGCCAAGATTCGCCGGACACTGAAGCTTTCTTT

J gene: TRBJ1-1
D gene: -
clone size: -
V gene: TRBV5-1
CDR3 protein: CASSLRTPDTEAFF
CDR3 DNA: TGCGCCAGCAGCTTGCGGACCCCGGACACTGAAGCTTTCTTT

J gene: TRBJ1-6
D gene: TRBD1
clone size: -
V gene: TRBV5-1
CDR3 protein: CASSFNRQGQNSPLHF
CDR3 DNA: TGCGCCAGCAGCTTCAACCGACAGGGGCAAAATTCACCCCTCCACTTT

J gene: TRBJ1-1
D gene: TRBD1
clone size: -
V gene: TRBV20-1
CDR3 protein: CSADGQGNTEAFF
CDR3 DNA: TGCAGTGCGGACGGACAGGGAAACACTGAAGCTTTCTTT

J gene: TRBJ2-1
D gene: -
clone size: -
V gene: TRBV7-9
CDR3 protein: CASSYAEGEQFF
CDR3 DNA: TGTGCCAGCAGCTATGCGGAAGGTGAGCAGTTCTTC

J gene: TRBJ1-5
D gene: TRBD1
clone size: -
V gene: TRBV7-2
CDR3 protein: CASSPGQGASQPQHF
CDR3 DNA: TGTGCCAGCAGCCCGGGACAGGGGGCAAGTCAGCCCCAGCATTTT

J gene: TRBJ2-2
D gene: -
clone size: few
V gene: TRBV6-4
CDR3 protein: CASSPEGLNTGELFF
CDR3 DNA: TGTGCCAGCAGCCCTGAGGGACTTAACACCGGGGAGCTGTTTTTT